This passage covers 3 T cell receptor beta chains from one sample sequenced in a study of shared clonotypes between healthy human individuals. This table comes from immunoSEQ multiplex PCR, and its TCRdb copy is limited to in-frame clones, with some not included. Seen here are some 1,100,000 clones, 75% to 80% observed once, and the top ten hold about 0.52%. The material sequenced was memory CD4+ T cells from PBMCs. The subset: CD45RA-negative fraction. The receptor set was obtained from a man aged 18-30 years in good health. Some clones in this sample may be carry-over from other donors' samples.

The chain is built from TRBV4-2 and TRBJ2-1; D possibly corresponds to TRBD2 (5 bases). Germline loops: CDR1 LGHNA, CDR2 YNFKEQ. The CDR3 spans 16 residues. V shed 0 bases and J shed 2 bases, with 11 bases lying between them. CDR3 DNA: TGTGCCAGCAGCCAAGATCGAGGGAATGCCTACAATGAGCAGTTCTTC. It translates to CASSQDRGNAYNEQFF.

This chain uses TRBV2 with TRBJ2-1; no definite D call. V was pared by 1 base and J by 5 bases, with 12 bases between. This CDR3 comprises 15 residues. Per germline, CDR1 SNHLY and CDR2 FYNNEI. CDR3 bases: TGTGCCAGCAGTGAAGACTACCAGGTCGACAATGAGCAGTTCTTC. Its translation: CASSEDYQVDNEQFF.

The chain joins TRBV25-1 to TRBJ1-4; D is unclear. Trimming removed 2 bases at V and 8 bases at J, with 12 bases between. The CDR3 sequence is 14 residues long. The germline V gene encodes CDR1 MGHDK and CDR2 SYGVNS. CDR3 coding DNA: TGTGCCAGCAGTGAAGGTCCGGGCAAAGAAAAACTGTTTTTT. Amino acids: CASSEGPGKEKLFF.